This paragraph covers one T cell receptor (beta chain) sequence. Its antigen is still unknown. The data belong to a study of identical twins. Points from the study as a whole: The models systematically underestimated how much out-of-frame TCR alpha was shared in monozygotic twins.

TCRdb re-called the 5' RACE reads through MiXCR, storing one row per CDR3 protein. The sample gives 500,000 to 600,000 distinct CDR3 sequences, under 25% of which show up once; around 0.91% is in the top ten. Germline V CDR1 and CDR2: LNHDA, SQIVND (reference sequence). J was trimmed by 1 base and V by 2 bases; bases with no gene match: 2. CDR3 size: 16 residues. The same specimen was also included in a second study, on T cells expressing NK-cell markers.

The origin of this receptor is a woman younger than 35 in good health. The chain recombines TRBV19 with TRBJ2-2, with 9 bases lining up with TRBD2. Sequencing was carried out using CD4+ T cells sorted from blood. The CDR3 protein is CASSIRSGGNTGELFF. The CDR3 nucleotides are TGTGCCAGTAGTATACGTAGCGGGGGGAACACCGGGGAGCTGTTTTTT.